What follows are 8 T cell receptor beta chains derived from one specimen sequenced in a study of blood T cell repertoires in COVID-19. Sequenced by immunoSEQ multiplex PCR; TCRdb stores in-frame clones only, minus some. The repertoire includes 200,000 to 300,000 clones, roughly 90% of them detected once, and roughly 3.9% sits in the top ten. The source material was peripheral blood. Receptor source: a man between 60 and 75 years old who had recovered from COVID-19.

The J gene is TRBJ2-4, the V gene TRBV15; 10 bases fit TRBD2. Germline V CDR1 and CDR2: LNHNV, YYDKDF (reference sequence). V shed 5 bases and J 6 bases; nucleotides not matched to a gene: 7. The CDR3 extends over 15 amino acids. CDR3 nucleotides: TGTGCCACCAGCTTTAGCGGGGGGCAAGGAAACATTCAGTACTTC. Its protein product is CATSFSGGQGNIQYF.

The chain is built from TRBV13 and TRBJ2-3, with 12 nucleotides matching TRBD2. The V segment lost 5 bases and the J segment 4 bases; nucleotides outside the gene matches: 19. This CDR3 spans 20 amino acids. Germline assignment: CDR1 PRHDT and CDR2 FYEKMQ (reference sequence). Here the CDR3 DNA reads TGTGCCAGCAGCCCAACCTCCGGACTAGCGGGGACCCTAAGGGCAGATACGCAGTATTTT. Translated: CASSPTSGLAGTLRADTQYF. Variable domain in full (rest from reference TRBV13 and TRBJ2-3): AAGVIQSPRHLIKEKRETATLKCYPIPRHDTVYWYQQGPGQDPQFLISFYEKMQSDKGSIPDRFSAQQFSDYHSELNMSSLELGDSALYFCASSPTSGLAGTLRADTQYFGPGTRLTVL.

The J gene is TRBJ2-2, the V gene TRBV7-9; the match to TRBD1 covers 7 bases. The CDR3 has 16 amino acids. Germline values: CDR1 SEHNR, CDR2 FQNEAQ (reference sequence). The junction had 8 bases not matched to a gene; V was cut back by 5 bases and J by 2 bases. CDR3 amino acids: CASSITGTVNTGELFF. CDR3 bases: TGTGCCAGCAGCATCACCGGGACAGTCAACACCGGGGAGCTGTTTTTT. Using reference TRBV7-9 and TRBJ2-2 for the parts outside the CDR3, the full variable domain is DTGVSQNPRHKITKRGQNVTFRCDPISEHNRLYWYRQTLGQGPEFLTYFQNEAQLEKSRLLSDRFSAERPKGSFSTLEIQRTEQGDSAMYLCASSITGTVNTGELFFGEGSRLTVL.

The chain joins TRBV28 to TRBJ2-5; 10 nucleotides agree with TRBD1. The CDR3 has 15 amino acids. J was trimmed by 6 bases and V by 6 bases; bases with no gene match: 10. Germline V CDR1 and CDR2: MDHEN, SYDVKM. CDR3 residues: CASSTGTGDRKTQYF. CDR3 DNA sequence: TGTGCCAGCAGCACCGGGACAGGGGATCGGAAGACCCAGTACTTC. Together with reference TRBV28 and TRBJ2-5, the CDR3 gives the full variable domain: DVKVTQSSRYLVKRTGEKVFLECVQDMDHENMFWYRQDPGLGLRLIYFSYDVKMKEKGDIPEGYSVSREKKERFSLILESASTNQTSMYLCASSTGTGDRKTQYFGPGTRLLVL.

The V and J genes are TRBV5-1 and TRBJ2-2; weak D call: TRBD2 (7 bases). This CDR3 region has 14 residues. Per the germline V gene, CDR1 is SGHRS and CDR2 is YFSETQ. V lost 4 bases, J lost 7 bases, and 14 bases lay in between. In nucleotides, the CDR3 is TGCGCCAGCAGCGCCCACAGGGAGGGCGGGGAGCTGTTTTTT. Translated, it gives CASSAHREGGELFF. The whole variable domain, filled in from reference TRBV5-1 and TRBJ2-2, reads KAGVTQTPRYLIKTRGQQVTLSCSPISGHRSVSWYQQTPGQGLQFLFEYFSETQRNKGNFPGRFSGRQFSNSRSEMNVSTLELGDSALYLCASSAHREGGELFFGEGSRLTVL.

The V and J genes are TRBV2 and TRBJ2-2; TRBD2 aligns across 7 bases. Germline CDR1 is SNHLY and CDR2 is FYNNEI. The CDR3 covers 15 residues. V dropped 7 bases and J dropped 2; count of bases not matched to a gene: 7. The CDR3 nucleotides are TGTGCCAGCACCCCAGCGGGGATTAACACCGGGGAGCTGTTTTTT. Translation gives CASTPAGINTGELFF. The variable domain in full, with the rest retrieved from reference TRBV2 and TRBJ2-2, is EPEVTQTPSHQVTQMGQEVILRCVPISNHLYFYWYRQILGQKVEFLVSFYNNEISEKSEIFDDQFSVERPDGSNFTLKIRSTKLEDSAMYFCASTPAGINTGELFFGEGSRLTVL.

About this clone: The sample has other DNA sequences that encode this CDR3 too. The CDR3 DNA reads TGTGCCAGTAGTAATTCAGGGGGCGTGAACACTGAAGCTTTCTTT. Translation: CASSNSGGVNTEAFF. This chain joins TRBV19 and TRBJ1-1; 8 bases align to TRBD1. This CDR3 has 15 amino acids. Germline lookup yields CDR1 LNHDA and CDR2 SQIVND (reference sequence). The V segment lost 4 bases and the J segment 0 bases; nucleotides outside the gene matches: 4. Together with reference TRBV19 and TRBJ1-1, the CDR3 gives the full variable domain: DGGITQSPKYLFRKEGQNVTLSCEQNLNHDAMYWYRQDPGQGLRLIYYSQIVNDFQKGDIAEGYSVSREKKESFPLTVTSAQKNPTAFYLCASSNSGGVNTEAFFGQGTRLTVV.

The V gene is TRBV3-1 (or the pseudogene TRBV3-2), the J gene TRBJ2-7; 8 bases match TRBD2. This CDR3 comprises 15 residues. Germline CDR1 is LGHDT and CDR2 is YNNKEL (reference sequence). Trimming cost V 3 bases and J 7 bases; bases outside gene matches: 11. The CDR3 coding sequence is TGTGCCAGCAGCCACCGGGGGGGGGCCCCTCGGGAGCAGTACTTC. This gives the protein CASSHRGGAPREQYF.